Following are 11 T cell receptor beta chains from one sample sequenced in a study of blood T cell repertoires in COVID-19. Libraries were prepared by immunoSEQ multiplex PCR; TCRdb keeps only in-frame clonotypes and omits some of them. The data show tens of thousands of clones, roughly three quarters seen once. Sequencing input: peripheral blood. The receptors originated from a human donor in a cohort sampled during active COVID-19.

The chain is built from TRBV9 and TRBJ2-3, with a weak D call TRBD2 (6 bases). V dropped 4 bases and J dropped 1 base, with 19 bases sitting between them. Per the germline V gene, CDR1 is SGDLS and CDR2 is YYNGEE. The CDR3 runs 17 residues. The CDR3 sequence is CASSPASGPTGTDTQYF. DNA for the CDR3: TGTGCCAGCAGCCCGGCAAGCGGGCCCACGGGCACAGATACGCAGTATTTT.

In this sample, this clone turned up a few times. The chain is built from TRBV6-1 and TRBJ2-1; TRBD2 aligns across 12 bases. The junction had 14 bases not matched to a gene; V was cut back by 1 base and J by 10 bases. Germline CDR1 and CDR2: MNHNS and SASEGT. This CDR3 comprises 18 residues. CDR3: CASSEGGRASGRAGEQFF. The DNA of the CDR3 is TGTGCCAGCAGTGAAGGCGGGAGGGCTAGCGGGAGGGCGGGGGAGCAGTTCTTC.

Here the CDR3 DNA reads TGCGCCAGCAGCCGCCGACAGGGGGCAGTCACCGGGGAGCTGTTTTTT. Protein: CASSRRQGAVTGELFF. The V gene is TRBV4-1, the J gene TRBJ2-2, with 10 positions matching TRBD1. Unmatched junction bases numbered 6, after V lost 4 bases and J lost 4 bases. The CDR3 spans 16 residues. Looked up from germline, CDR1 is MGHRA and CDR2 is YSYEKL.

The CDR3: CASSLNRGIGTEAFF. The CDR3 bases are TGTGCCAGCAGCTTAAATAGGGGCATTGGCACTGAAGCTTTCTTT. The chain carries TRBV11-3 and TRBJ1-1, with a tentative D call TRBD1 (5 bases). Germline V gene lookup returns CDR1 SGHNT and CDR2 YENEEA. Trimming stripped 2 bases from V and 4 bases from J, with 14 bases between. This CDR3 has 15 residues.

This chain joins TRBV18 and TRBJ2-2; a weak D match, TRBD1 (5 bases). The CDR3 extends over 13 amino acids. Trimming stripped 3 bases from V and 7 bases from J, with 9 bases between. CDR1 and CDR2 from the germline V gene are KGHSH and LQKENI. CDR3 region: CASSPDTGGELFF. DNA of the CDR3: TGTGCCAGCTCACCGGACACCGGCGGGGAGCTGTTTTTT.

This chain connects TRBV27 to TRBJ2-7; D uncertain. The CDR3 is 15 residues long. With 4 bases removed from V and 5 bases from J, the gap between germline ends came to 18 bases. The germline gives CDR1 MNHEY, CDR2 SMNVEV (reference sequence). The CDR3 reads CASSSRVSPLNEQYV. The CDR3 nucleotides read TGTGCCAGCAGTTCCCGGGTCTCCCCCCTTAACGAGCAGTACGTC.

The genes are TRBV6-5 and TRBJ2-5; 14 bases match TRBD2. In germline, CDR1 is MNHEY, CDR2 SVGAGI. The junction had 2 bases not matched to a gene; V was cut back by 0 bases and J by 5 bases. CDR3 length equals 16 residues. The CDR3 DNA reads TGTGCCAGCAGTTACTCCGGGACTAGCGGGGGTGAGACCCAGTACTTC. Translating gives CASSYSGTSGGETQYF.

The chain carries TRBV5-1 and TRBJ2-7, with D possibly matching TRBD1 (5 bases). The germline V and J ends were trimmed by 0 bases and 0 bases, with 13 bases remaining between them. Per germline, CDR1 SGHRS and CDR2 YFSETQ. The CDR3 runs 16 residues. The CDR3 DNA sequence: TGCGCCAGCAGCTTGGAGGGGCCCAGAATCTCCTACGAGCAGTACTTC. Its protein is CASSLEGPRISYEQYF. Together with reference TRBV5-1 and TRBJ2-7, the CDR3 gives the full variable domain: KAGVTQTPRYLIKTRGQQVTLSCSPISGHRSVSWYQQTPGQGLQFLFEYFSETQRNKGNFPGRFSGRQFSNSRSEMNVSTLELGDSALYLCASSLEGPRISYEQYFGPGTRLTVT.

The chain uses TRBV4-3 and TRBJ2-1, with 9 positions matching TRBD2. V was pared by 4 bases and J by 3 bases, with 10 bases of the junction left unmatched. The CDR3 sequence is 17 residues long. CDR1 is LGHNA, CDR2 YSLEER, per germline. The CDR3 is CASSPQLGSGGYNEQFF. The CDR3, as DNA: TGCGCCAGCAGCCCCCAACTTGGTAGCGGGGGCTACAATGAGCAGTTCTTC.

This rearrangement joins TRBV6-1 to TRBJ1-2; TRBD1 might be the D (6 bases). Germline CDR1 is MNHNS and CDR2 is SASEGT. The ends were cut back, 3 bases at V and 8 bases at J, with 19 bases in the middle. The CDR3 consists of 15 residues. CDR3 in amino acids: CASSENLGQWGGYTF. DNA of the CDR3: TGTGCCAGCAGTGAGAATTTAGGACAGTGGGGGGGCTACACCTTC.

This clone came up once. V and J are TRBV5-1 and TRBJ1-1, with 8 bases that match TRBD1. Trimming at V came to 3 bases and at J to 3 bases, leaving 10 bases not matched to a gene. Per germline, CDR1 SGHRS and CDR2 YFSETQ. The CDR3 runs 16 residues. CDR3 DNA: TGCGCCAGCAGCTCCCGACCGGGACAGGCGCACACTGAAGCTTTCTTT. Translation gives CASSSRPGQAHTEAFF.